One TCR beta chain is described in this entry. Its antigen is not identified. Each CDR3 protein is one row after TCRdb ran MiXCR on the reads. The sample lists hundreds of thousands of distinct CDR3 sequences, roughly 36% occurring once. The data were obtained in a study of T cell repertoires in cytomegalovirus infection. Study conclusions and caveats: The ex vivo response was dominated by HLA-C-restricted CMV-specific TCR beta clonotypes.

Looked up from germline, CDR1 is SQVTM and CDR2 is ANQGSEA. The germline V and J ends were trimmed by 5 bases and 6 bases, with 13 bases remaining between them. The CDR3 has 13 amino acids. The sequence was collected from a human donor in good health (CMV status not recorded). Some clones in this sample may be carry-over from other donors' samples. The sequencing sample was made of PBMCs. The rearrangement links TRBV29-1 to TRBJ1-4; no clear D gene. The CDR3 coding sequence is TGCAGCGTTTCACTACTAAGGGATGAAAAACTGTTTTTT. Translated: CSVSLLRDEKLFF.